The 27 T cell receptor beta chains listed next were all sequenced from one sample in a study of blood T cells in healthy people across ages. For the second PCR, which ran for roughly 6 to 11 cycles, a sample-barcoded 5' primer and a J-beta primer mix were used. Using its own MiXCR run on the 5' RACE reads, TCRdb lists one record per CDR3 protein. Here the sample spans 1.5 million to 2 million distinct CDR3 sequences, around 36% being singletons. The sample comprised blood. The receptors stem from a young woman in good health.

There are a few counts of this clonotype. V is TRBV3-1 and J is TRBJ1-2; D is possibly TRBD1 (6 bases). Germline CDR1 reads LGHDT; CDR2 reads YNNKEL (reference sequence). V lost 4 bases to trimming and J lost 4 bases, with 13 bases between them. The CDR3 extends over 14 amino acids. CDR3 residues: CASSPRGRGYGYTF. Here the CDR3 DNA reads TGTGCCAGCAGCCCTCGGGGGCGCGGCTATGGCTACACCTTC.

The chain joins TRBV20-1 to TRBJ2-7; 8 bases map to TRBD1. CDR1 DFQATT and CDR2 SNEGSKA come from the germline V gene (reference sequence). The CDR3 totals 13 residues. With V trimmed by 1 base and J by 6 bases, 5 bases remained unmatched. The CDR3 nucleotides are TGCAGTGCTAGAGGTATTGGACAGGGCGAGCAGTACTTC. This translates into CSARGIGQGEQYF.

The CDR3 region is CASSITTGTDTQYF. The CDR3 nucleotides are TGTGCCAGCAGCATTACTACAGGGACAGATACGCAGTATTTT. V usage is TRBV28 and J usage is TRBJ2-3; possibly TRBD1 for D (6 bases). The germline CDR1 and CDR2 sequences are MDHEN and SYDVKM. V lost 6 bases, J lost 3 bases, and 13 bases lay in between. The CDR3 runs 14 residues.

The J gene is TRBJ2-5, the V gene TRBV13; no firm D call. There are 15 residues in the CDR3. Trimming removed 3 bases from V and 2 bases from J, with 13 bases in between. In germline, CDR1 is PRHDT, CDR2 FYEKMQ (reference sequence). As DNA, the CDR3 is TGTGCCAGCAGCTTTATGCAGGACCCTCAAGAGACCCAGTACTTC. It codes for CASSFMQDPQETQYF. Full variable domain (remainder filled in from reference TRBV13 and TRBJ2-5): AAGVIQSPRHLIKEKRETATLKCYPIPRHDTVYWYQQGPGQDPQFLISFYEKMQSDKGSIPDRFSAQQFSDYHSELNMSSLELGDSALYFCASSFMQDPQETQYFGPGTRLLVL.

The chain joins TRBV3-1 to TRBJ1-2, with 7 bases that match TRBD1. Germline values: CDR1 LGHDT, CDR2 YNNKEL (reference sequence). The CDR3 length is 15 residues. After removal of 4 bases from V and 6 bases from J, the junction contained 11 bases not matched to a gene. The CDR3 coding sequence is TGTGCCAGCAGCCGAGCATTGACAGGGCGAAATGGCTACACCTTC. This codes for CASSRALTGRNGYTF.

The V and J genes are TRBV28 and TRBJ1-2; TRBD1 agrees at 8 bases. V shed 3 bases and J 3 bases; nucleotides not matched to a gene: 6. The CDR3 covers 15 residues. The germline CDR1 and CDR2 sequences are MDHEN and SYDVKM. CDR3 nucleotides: TGTGCCAGCAGTTTTTTTTTGGACAGGGACTATGGCTACACCTTC. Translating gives CASSFFLDRDYGYTF.

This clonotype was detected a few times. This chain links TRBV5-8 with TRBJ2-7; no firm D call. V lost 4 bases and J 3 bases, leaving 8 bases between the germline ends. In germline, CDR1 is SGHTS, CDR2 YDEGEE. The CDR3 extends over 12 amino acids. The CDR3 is CASSPRRYEQYF. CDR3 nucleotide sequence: TGTGCCAGCAGCCCGAGACGCTACGAGCAGTACTTC.

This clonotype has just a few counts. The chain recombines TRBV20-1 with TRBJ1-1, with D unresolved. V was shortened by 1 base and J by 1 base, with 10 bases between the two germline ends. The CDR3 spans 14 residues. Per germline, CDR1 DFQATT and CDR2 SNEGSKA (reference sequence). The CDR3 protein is CSARGPLGNTEAFF. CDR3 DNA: TGCAGTGCTAGAGGTCCCTTGGGGAACACTGAAGCTTTCTTT.

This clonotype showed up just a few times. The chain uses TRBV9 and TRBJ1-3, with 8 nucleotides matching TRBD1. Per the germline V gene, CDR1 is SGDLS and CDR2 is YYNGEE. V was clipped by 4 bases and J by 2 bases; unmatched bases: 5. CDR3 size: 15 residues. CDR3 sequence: CASSPRQGTGNTIYF. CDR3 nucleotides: TGTGCCAGCAGCCCTCGACAGGGGACTGGAAACACCATATATTTT.

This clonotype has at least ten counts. Here the CDR3 reads CSGGQGANYGYTF. In nucleotides, the CDR3 is TGCAGCGGAGGACAGGGGGCTAACTATGGCTACACCTTC. V and J are TRBV29-1 and TRBJ1-2; 10 nucleotides agree with TRBD1. The V gene end was trimmed by 7 bases and the J gene end by 0 bases; junction bases not matched to a gene: 2. The V gene's germline CDR1 is SQVTM and CDR2 ANQGSEA. The CDR3 is 13 residues long.

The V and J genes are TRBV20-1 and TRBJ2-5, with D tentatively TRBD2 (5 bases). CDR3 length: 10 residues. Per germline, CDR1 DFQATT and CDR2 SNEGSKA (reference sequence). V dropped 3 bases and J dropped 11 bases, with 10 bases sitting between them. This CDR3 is CSASSAEQYF. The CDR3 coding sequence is TGCAGTGCTAGTAGCGCGGAGCAGTACTTC.

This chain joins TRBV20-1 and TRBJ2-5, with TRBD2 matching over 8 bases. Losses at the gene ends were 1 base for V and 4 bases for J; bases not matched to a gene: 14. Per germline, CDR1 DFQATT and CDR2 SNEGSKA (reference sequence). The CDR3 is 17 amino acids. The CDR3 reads CSARVARGRHITETQYF. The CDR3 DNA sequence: TGCAGTGCTAGAGTAGCCCGCGGGAGGCACATCACAGAGACCCAGTACTTC.

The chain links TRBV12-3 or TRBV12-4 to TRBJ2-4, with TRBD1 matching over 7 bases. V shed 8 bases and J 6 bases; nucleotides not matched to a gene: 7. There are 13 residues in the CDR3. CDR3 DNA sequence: TGTGCCAGCGCCACCCAGGGGGTAAACATTCAGTACTTC. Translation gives CASATQGVNIQYF.

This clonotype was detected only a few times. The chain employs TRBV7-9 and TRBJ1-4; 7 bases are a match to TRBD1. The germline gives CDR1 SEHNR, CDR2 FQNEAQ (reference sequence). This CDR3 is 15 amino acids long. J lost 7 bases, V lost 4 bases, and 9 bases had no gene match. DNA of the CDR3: TGTGCCAGCAGCTACGGGGGACAGTCGAGTGAAAAACTGTTTTTT. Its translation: CASSYGGQSSEKLFF.

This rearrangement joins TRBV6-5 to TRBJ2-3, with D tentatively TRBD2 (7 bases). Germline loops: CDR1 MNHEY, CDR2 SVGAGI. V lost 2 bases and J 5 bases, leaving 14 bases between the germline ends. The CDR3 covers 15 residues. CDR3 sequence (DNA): TGTGCCAGCAGTTACGGGGGGGGGCGTGGAGATACGCAGTATTTT. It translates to CASSYGGGRGDTQYF.

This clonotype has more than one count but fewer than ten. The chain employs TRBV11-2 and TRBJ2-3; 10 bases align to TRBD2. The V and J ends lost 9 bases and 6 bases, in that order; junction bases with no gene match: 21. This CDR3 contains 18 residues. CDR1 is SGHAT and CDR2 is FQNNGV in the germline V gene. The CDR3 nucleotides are TGTGCCAGTAAGAACTCCGCGGAAGCGGGAGGGCCCTCCGATACGCAGTATTTT. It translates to CASKNSAEAGGPSDTQYF.

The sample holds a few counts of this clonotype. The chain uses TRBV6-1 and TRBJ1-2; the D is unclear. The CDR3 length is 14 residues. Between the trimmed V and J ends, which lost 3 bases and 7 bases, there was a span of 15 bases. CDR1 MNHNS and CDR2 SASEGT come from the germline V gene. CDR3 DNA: TGTGCCAGCAGTGATGTAGCCGACACTAGTGGCTACACCTTC. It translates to CASSDVADTSGYTF.

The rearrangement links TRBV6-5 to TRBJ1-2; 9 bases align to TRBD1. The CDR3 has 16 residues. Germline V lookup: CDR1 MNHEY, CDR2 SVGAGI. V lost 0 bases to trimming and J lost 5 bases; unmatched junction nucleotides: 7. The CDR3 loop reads CASSYSWTGEAYGYTF. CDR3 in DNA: TGTGCCAGCAGTTACTCTTGGACAGGGGAGGCTTATGGCTACACCTTC.

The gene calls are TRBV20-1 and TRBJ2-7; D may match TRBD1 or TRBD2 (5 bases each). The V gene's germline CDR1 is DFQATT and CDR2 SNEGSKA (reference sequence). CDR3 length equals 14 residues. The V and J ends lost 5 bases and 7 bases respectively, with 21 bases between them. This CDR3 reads CSAQTGTGSLEQYF. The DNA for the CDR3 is TGCAGTGCTCAAACTGGGACCGGCTCCCTTGAGCAGTACTTC.

The CDR3 bases are TGTGCCAGCAGTTCCTGGCTAGCGGGGGGGGGCACAGATACGCAGTATTTT. It is translated as CASSSWLAGGGTDTQYF. This chain connects TRBV12-3 or TRBV12-4 to TRBJ2-3, with TRBD2 identical over 12 bases. V trimming: 4 bases; J trimming: 1 base; junction bases outside the gene matches: 6. The CDR3 loop spans 17 amino acids.

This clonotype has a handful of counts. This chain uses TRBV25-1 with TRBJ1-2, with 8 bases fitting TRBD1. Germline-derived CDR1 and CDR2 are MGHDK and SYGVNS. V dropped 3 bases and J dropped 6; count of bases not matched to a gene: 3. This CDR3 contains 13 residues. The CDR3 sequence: CASSDRGLDGYTF. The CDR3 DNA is TGTGCCAGCAGTGACAGGGGGCTGGATGGCTACACCTTC.

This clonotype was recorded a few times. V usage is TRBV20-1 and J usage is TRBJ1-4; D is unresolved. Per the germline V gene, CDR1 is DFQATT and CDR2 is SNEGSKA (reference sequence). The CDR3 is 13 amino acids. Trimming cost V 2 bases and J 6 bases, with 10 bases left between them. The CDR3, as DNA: TGCAGTGCTAGATCCACGGCGGATGAAAAACTGTTTTTT. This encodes CSARSTADEKLFF.

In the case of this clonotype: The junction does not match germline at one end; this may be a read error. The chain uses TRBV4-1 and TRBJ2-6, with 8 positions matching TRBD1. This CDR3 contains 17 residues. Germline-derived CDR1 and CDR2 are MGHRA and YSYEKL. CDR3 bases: TGCGCCAGCAGCCTCGGGACAGGACGATCTGGGGCCAACGACCTGACTTTC. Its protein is CASSLGTGRSGANDLTF.

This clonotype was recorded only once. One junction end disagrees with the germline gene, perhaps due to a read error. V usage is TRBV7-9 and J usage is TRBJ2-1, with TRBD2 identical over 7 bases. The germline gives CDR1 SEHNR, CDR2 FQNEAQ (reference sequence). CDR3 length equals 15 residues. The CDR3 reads CASSLGGGTYSEQFF. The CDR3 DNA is TGTGCCAGCAGCTTGGGGGGGGGGACTTACAGTGAGCAGTTCTTC. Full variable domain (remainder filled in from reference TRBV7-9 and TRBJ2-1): DTGVSQNPRHKITKRGQNVTFRCDPISEHNRLYWYRQTLGQGPEFLTYFQNEAQLEKSRLLSDRFSAERPKGSFSTLEIQRTEQGDSAMYLCASSLGGGTYSEQFFGPGTRLTVL.

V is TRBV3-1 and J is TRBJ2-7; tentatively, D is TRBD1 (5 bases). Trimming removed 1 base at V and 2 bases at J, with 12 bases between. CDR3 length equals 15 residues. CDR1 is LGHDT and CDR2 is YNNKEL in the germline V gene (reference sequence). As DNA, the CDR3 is TGTGCCAGCAGCCAAGGTTATAGGGGCCCCTACGAGCAGTACTTC. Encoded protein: CASSQGYRGPYEQYF.

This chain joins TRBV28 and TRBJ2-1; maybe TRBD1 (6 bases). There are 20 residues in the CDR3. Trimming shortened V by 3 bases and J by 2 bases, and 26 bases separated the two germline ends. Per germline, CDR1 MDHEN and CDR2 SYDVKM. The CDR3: CASSFPTGTPIGQTYNEQFF. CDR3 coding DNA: TGTGCCAGCAGTTTTCCCACAGGTACTCCAATCGGACAGACCTACAATGAGCAGTTCTTC.

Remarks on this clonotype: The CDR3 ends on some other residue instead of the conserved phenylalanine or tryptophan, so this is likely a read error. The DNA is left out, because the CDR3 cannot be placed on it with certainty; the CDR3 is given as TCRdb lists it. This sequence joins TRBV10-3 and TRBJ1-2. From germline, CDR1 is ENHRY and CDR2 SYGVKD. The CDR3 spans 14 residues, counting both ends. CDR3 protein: CAISVSESSNGYTS.